The TCR beta chain described here comes from a study of T cell responses to AZD1222 COVID-19 vaccine. Trimming removed 7 bases from V and 3 bases from J, with 16 bases in between. The CDR3 is made up of 15 amino acids. Germline lookup yields CDR1 LNHDA and CDR2 SQIVND (reference sequence). Concerning this clone: The antigen is not known.

Overall study results and limits: Vaccination with two AZD1222 doses was followed by a rise in Spike-specific TCR breadth and depth. AZD1222 recipients seropositive at baseline numbered only five or six. Reportedly, nearly half of unique spike TCRs recognized epitopes outside B.1.351/B.1.1.7 mutations. Clonal diversity may have been underestimated, and the donors were mostly white British, with more females than males.

Here immunoSEQ multiplex PCR was the method, and the copy in TCRdb shows in-frame clones only, minus some. The sample gives approximately 100,000 clones, about 88% of which show up once; approximately 17% is in the top ten. This chain uses TRBV19 with TRBJ1-5; D remains unclear. This TCR was sampled from an adult in good health. The source material was peripheral blood, sampled on day 0 of AZD1222 vaccination. CDR3 residues: CASKGPLLYNQPQHF. The CDR3 DNA reads TGTGCCAGTAAAGGTCCCTTGTTGTACAATCAGCCCCAGCATTTT.